The clone carrying this T cell receptor (beta chain) was counted a few times. Antigen unknown. TCRdb reanalysed the 5' RACE reads using MiXCR and keeps one entry per CDR3 protein. The data show around 310,000 distinct CDR3 sequences, roughly 19% seen once. In germline, CDR1 is KGHSH, CDR2 LQKENI. V gave up 2 bases and J gave up 1 base, with 11 bases separating them. This CDR3 is 15 amino acids long. These data come from a study of T-cell memory formation after mild COVID-19. Study conclusions and caveats: Prior to infection, memory already included some responding clones, suggesting cross-reactive memory joined. Day 15 to 85 contracting clones showed balanced CD4/CD8; later expanders leaned CD4+.

The chain couples TRBV18 to TRBJ1-1; D is uncertain. The TCR sequence derives from a man between 18 and 29 years old who had mild COVID-19 (a few samples of this study predate the infection). Cell type and time point are not known. The sequencing sample was made of PBMCs or a T cell subset sorted from them (not recorded which). The CDR3 sequence: CASSPLGSPNTEAFF. The CDR3 DNA is TGTGCCAGCTCACCATTGGGGAGCCCGAACACTGAAGCTTTCTTT.